The T cell receptor beta chain under discussion was sequenced for a study of persistence of HIV-infected CD4 T cells. Cells were stimulated with CMV-infected fibroblast lysates at approximately 10 ug/mL. CD40L-negative CD69-negative CD45RO-high memory CD4+ T cells were sorted as populations depleted of antigen-responding cells. Inclusion required CMV-positive serology and CD4+ counts above 400 cells/uL. This CDR3 has 13 amino acids. Losses at the gene ends were 6 bases for V and 2 bases for J; bases not matched to a gene: 4. Germline-derived CDR1 and CDR2 are MNHEY and SMNVEV (reference sequence). Concerning this clone itself: Its antigen is not known.

This was the immunoSEQ version 4 assay in survey mode. The repertoire was sequenced with immunoSEQ multiplex PCR; TCRdb's copy has only in-frame clones and lacks some. The table includes 25,000 to 35,000 clones, 82% detected once. This rearrangement joins TRBV27 to TRBJ2-7, with 7 bases aligning to TRBD1. The sequences come from CD4+ T cells sorted from PBMCs after approximately 19-hour stimulation, collected from a patient who received antiretroviral therapy. The source is an adult man with HIV who was CMV-seropositive. CDR3 loop: CASRRTGTYEQYF. CDR3 nucleotide sequence: TGTGCCAGCAGACGGACAGGCACCTACGAGCAGTACTTC.